What follows are 19 T cell receptor beta chains derived from one specimen sequenced in a study of blood T cells in healthy people across ages. The second PCR ran about 6 to 12 cycles with a sample-barcoded 5' primer and J-beta primers. TCRdb processed the 5' RACE reads anew with MiXCR; each CDR3 protein has one entry. The sample includes about 680,000 distinct CDR3 sequences, roughly 50% of them seen just once. The sequencing sample was made of blood. The receptors come from a woman between 55 and 75 years old in good health.

To note about this clonotype: A much more abundant neighbour one base away suggests this may be a read error. This chain connects TRBV12-3 or TRBV12-4 to TRBJ2-5; maybe TRBD2 (6 bases). The V end was cut by 4 bases, the J end by 4 bases, with 22 bases between. The CDR3 contains 17 residues. CDR3 in amino acids: CASSSNLRGWAGETQYF. In DNA, the CDR3 is TGTGCCAGCAGTTCCAATTTGCGGGGCTGGGCAGGAGAGACCCAGTACTTC.

The chain joins TRBV20-1 to TRBJ2-1; 10 positions agree with TRBD2. The V gene end was trimmed by 6 bases and the J gene end by 13 bases; junction bases not matched to a gene: 18. There are 15 residues in the CDR3. Germline V CDR1 and CDR2: DFQATT, SNEGSKA (reference sequence). This CDR3 reads CSAHSGTSAEETQFF. The DNA for the CDR3 is TGCAGTGCACATTCCGGGACTAGCGCCGAGGAGACCCAGTTCTTC.

About this clonotype: This may stem from a read error, because a much larger clone lies one nucleotide away. V and J are TRBV20-1 and TRBJ2-4; no definite D call. The J call may be wrong; the DNA end is better matched by TRBJ2-7. The CDR3 sequence is 11 residues long. Germline assignment: CDR1 DFQATT and CDR2 SNEGSKA (reference sequence). Written as DNA, the CDR3 is TGCAGTGCTAGTTGGGAAGGCGAGCAGTACTTC. Residues: CSASWEGEQYF.

Only a few counts were recorded for this clonotype. This chain connects TRBV10-3 to TRBJ2-1; 8 bases map to TRBD2. V was pared by 10 bases and J by 7 bases, with 3 bases of the junction left unmatched. Germline V CDR1 and CDR2: ENHRY, SYGVKD. This CDR3 region has 11 residues. The CDR3: CANGGGNEQFF. CDR3 sequence (DNA): TGTGCCAACGGGGGGGGAAATGAGCAGTTCTTC.

The V gene is TRBV6-2 or TRBV6-3, the J gene TRBJ2-3, with 7 bases matching TRBD2. V was clipped by 8 bases and J by 5 bases; unmatched bases: 4. This CDR3 has 12 residues. The germline V gene encodes CDR1 MNHEY and CDR2 SVGEGT. This chain's CDR3 is CASGRGKDTQYF. The CDR3 coding sequence is TGTGCCAGCGGGAGGGGCAAAGATACGCAGTATTTT.

This clonotype was seen a few times. The rearrangement uses TRBV20-1 and TRBJ2-1; TRBD1 agrees at 8 bases. The CDR3 extends over 12 amino acids. Germline CDR1 and CDR2: DFQATT and SNEGSKA (reference sequence). CDR3 sequence: CRPQGAAGPQFF. The CDR3 bases are TGCAGACCCCAGGGGGCCGCAGGGCCGCAGTTCTTC.

V gene TRBV7-2 combines with J gene TRBJ1-2, with a weak D call TRBD1 (6 bases). The CDR3 consists of 14 residues. Germline V gene data show CDR1 as SGHTA and CDR2 as FQGNSA. The V gene lost 3 bases and the J gene lost 8 bases, with 16 bases spanning the gap. The CDR3 region has the DNA TGTGCCAGCAGCTTCAGGGCGGGGGCGGGAGGCTACACCTTC. It codes for CASSFRAGAGGYTF.

This clonotype was counted a few times. The chain has TRBV20-1 and TRBJ2-5; a weak D match, TRBD1 (6 bases). The CDR3 sequence is 14 residues long. Trimming shortened V by 1 base and J by 4 bases, and 13 bases separated the two germline ends. Germline CDR1 DFQATT, CDR2 SNEGSKA (reference sequence). CDR3 protein: CSARAGHSLETQYF. CDR3 in DNA: TGCAGTGCTAGAGCGGGACATTCCTTAGAGACCCAGTACTTC.

The rearrangement links TRBV3-1 to TRBJ2-7; 8 bases match TRBD1. The CDR3 extends over 16 amino acids. V shed 5 bases, J shed 0 bases, and the junction held 9 bases outside the gene matches. Germline V CDR1 and CDR2: LGHDT, YNNKEL (reference sequence). The CDR3: CASSTRWTGISYEQYF. Written as DNA, the CDR3 is TGTGCCAGCAGCACCCGATGGACAGGGATCTCCTACGAGCAGTACTTC.

This clonotype was detected only a few times. The CDR3 sequence is CASSEAASSGGETQYF. CDR3 DNA sequence: TGTGCCAGCAGTGAAGCGGCTAGCTCCGGGGGCGAGACCCAGTACTTC. The V and J genes are TRBV2 and TRBJ2-7; D is tentatively TRBD1 or TRBD2 (6 bases each). The end of the DNA fits TRBJ2-5 better, so the J call may be wrong. Germline V gene data show CDR1 as SNHLY and CDR2 as FYNNEI. There are 16 residues in the CDR3.

The V and J genes are TRBV2 and TRBJ2-7; 7 bases line up with TRBD1. V gave up 6 bases and J gave up 0 bases; unmatched junction bases: 5. Per germline, CDR1 SNHLY and CDR2 FYNNEI. The CDR3 consists of 14 residues. Here the CDR3 reads CASREQGNSYEQYF. DNA for the CDR3: TGTGCCAGCAGGGAACAGGGGAACTCCTACGAGCAGTACTTC.

V and J are TRBV5-1 and TRBJ2-7; 9 nucleotides match TRBD1. This CDR3 has 15 residues. Germline values: CDR1 SGHRS, CDR2 YFSETQ. The junction had 9 bases not matched to a gene; V was cut back by 3 bases and J by 5 bases. Here the CDR3 reads CASSWGWDRDHEQYF. CDR3 nucleotide sequence: TGCGCCAGCAGCTGGGGTTGGGACAGGGATCACGAGCAGTACTTC. Based on the CDR3 plus reference TRBV5-1 and TRBJ2-7, the full variable domain is KAGVTQTPRYLIKTRGQQVTLSCSPISGHRSVSWYQQTPGQGLQFLFEYFSETQRNKGNFPGRFSGRQFSNSRSEMNVSTLELGDSALYLCASSWGWDRDHEQYFGPGTRLTVT.

CDR3 sequence reads: CASSQIHSGSPLHF. The CDR3 DNA follows: TGTGCCAGCAGCCAAATACATAGTGGGTCACCCCTCCACTTT. V usage is TRBV3-1 and J usage is TRBJ1-6; D is uncertain. There are 14 residues in the CDR3. Germline V lookup: CDR1 LGHDT, CDR2 YNNKEL (reference sequence). V lost 2 bases and J 10 bases, leaving 12 bases between the germline ends.

The gene calls are TRBV20-1 and TRBJ1-2; D is uncertain. Trimming shortened V by 2 bases and J by 2 bases, and 6 bases separated the two germline ends. CDR3 length: 12 amino acids. Looked up from germline, CDR1 is DFQATT and CDR2 is SNEGSKA (reference sequence). The CDR3 region is CSARNTNYGYTF. The CDR3 DNA reads TGCAGTGCTAGAAACACAAACTATGGCTACACCTTC.

The V call is TRBV20-1, the J call TRBJ2-1; D not resolved. The V gene lost 2 bases and the J gene lost 8 bases, with 16 bases spanning the gap. In germline, CDR1 is DFQATT, CDR2 SNEGSKA (reference sequence). The CDR3 extends over 14 amino acids. The DNA of the CDR3 is TGCAGTGCTAGACCCACCACCTTAAGGGATGAGCAGTTCTTC. This gives the protein CSARPTTLRDEQFF.

This clonotype was picked up many times. This chain uses TRBV20-1 with TRBJ2-3; 7 bases map to TRBD2. The trim removed 0 bases at V and 0 bases at J, leaving 15 bases unmatched. Germline V CDR1 and CDR2: DFQATT, SNEGSKA (reference sequence). The CDR3 is made up of 19 amino acids. The CDR3 is CSARDPRIAGMPSTDTQYF. For the CDR3, the DNA is TGCAGTGCTAGAGATCCGAGAATAGCGGGTATGCCCAGCACAGATACGCAGTATTTT.

DNA for the CDR3: TGCAGTGCCCCGAACGCGGGTGGAGCCAAAAACATTCAGTACTTC. Translating it yields CSAPNAGGAKNIQYF. The rearrangement uses TRBV20-1 and TRBJ2-4, with a tentative D call TRBD2 (5 bases). The CDR3 extends over 15 amino acids. CDR1 DFQATT and CDR2 SNEGSKA come from the germline V gene (reference sequence). Trimming pared 6 bases from V and 0 bases from J, leaving 15 bases between.

The V gene is TRBV27, the J gene TRBJ1-5, with D tentatively TRBD1 (5 bases). Germline CDR1 is MNHEY and CDR2 is SMNVEV (reference sequence). This CDR3 comprises 14 residues. V was cut by 3 bases and J by 7 bases, with 13 bases left in between. The CDR3 bases are TGTGCCAGCAGTTTGGGGAGGGACTTACAGCCCCAGCATTTT. It specifies CASSLGRDLQPQHF.

The chain employs TRBV5-1 and TRBJ1-4; 7 nucleotides line up with TRBD1. Trimming at V came to 0 bases and at J to 3 bases, leaving 2 bases not matched to a gene. CDR3 size: 15 residues. Germline loops: CDR1 SGHRS, CDR2 YFSETQ. CDR3 sequence (DNA): TGCGCCAGCAGCTTGGAAGGGACAGCTAATGAAAAACTGTTTTTT. It yields the protein CASSLEGTANEKLFF.